Each of the 20 T cell receptor beta chains below was sequenced from the same sample in a study of technical replicates of blood from a handful of donors. Using immunoSEQ multiplex PCR, the repertoire was profiled, and TCRdb retains in-frame clones only, with some absent. The data hold about 71,000 clones, with almost 98% observed a single time. Sequenced material: T cells isolated from PBMCs. These TCRs come from a human donor in good health.

V is TRBV29-1 and J is TRBJ1-1; 11 nucleotides agree with TRBD1. There are 15 residues in the CDR3. Germline CDR1 is SQVTM and CDR2 is ANQGSEA. The V and J ends lost 7 bases and 3 bases, in that order; junction bases with no gene match: 10. In DNA, the CDR3 is TGCAGCGGAGAACCGGGACAGGGGGAGTACACTGAAGCTTTCTTT. As protein: CSGEPGQGEYTEAFF.

The chain couples TRBV4-1 to TRBJ2-3; D possibly corresponds to TRBD1 (6 bases). Trimming took 4 bases from V and 4 from J, leaving 12 bases between them. This CDR3 region has 14 residues. Germline loops: CDR1 MGHRA, CDR2 YSYEKL. The CDR3: CASSRQEVSDTQYF. The CDR3 bases are TGCGCCAGCAGCCGACAGGAGGTGTCAGATACGCAGTATTTT.

This chain joins TRBV18 and TRBJ2-3; 11 bases line up with TRBD2. This CDR3 is built from 15 residues. The germline gives CDR1 KGHSH, CDR2 LQKENI. V shed 3 bases and J 3 bases; nucleotides not matched to a gene: 2. The CDR3 is CASSPTSGVTDTQYF. DNA for the CDR3: TGTGCCAGCTCACCGACTAGCGGGGTAACAGATACGCAGTATTTT. Variable domain in full (rest from reference TRBV18 and TRBJ2-3): NAGVMQNPRHLVRRRGQEARLRCSPMKGHSHVYWYRQLPEEGLKFMVYLQKENIIDESGMPKERFSAEFPKEGPSILRIQQVVRGDSAAYFCASSPTSGVTDTQYFGPGTRLTVL.

This rearrangement joins TRBV7-9 to TRBJ1-1; weak D call: TRBD1 (6 bases). Germline lookup yields CDR1 SEHNR and CDR2 FQNEAQ (reference sequence). With 0 bases removed from V and 5 bases from J, the gap between germline ends came to 13 bases. This CDR3 contains 15 residues. The CDR3: CASSLALLGATEAFF. Here the CDR3 DNA reads TGTGCCAGCAGCTTAGCGCTTTTGGGGGCAACTGAAGCTTTCTTT.

The V call is TRBV6-5, the J call TRBJ1-3; 8 nucleotides line up with TRBD1. Germline CDR1 MNHEY, CDR2 SVGAGI. This CDR3 has 15 residues. Trimming removed 7 bases from V and 0 bases from J; junction bases left unmatched: 5. In DNA, the CDR3 is TGTGCCAGCAAGAGACAGGGGTTCTCTGGAAACACCATATATTTT. It translates to CASKRQGFSGNTIYF.

J is TRBJ1-6 and V is TRBV11-3, with 9 bases fitting TRBD1. Germline lookup yields CDR1 SGHNT and CDR2 YENEEA. Unmatched junction bases numbered 10, after V lost 5 bases and J lost 8 bases. There are 16 residues in the CDR3. As DNA, the CDR3 is TGTGCCAGCAGCCCATCGGGACAGGGAAGGGATTCACCCCTCCACTTT. This translates into CASSPSGQGRDSPLHF. Supplemented by reference TRBV11-3 and TRBJ1-6, the full variable domain reads EAGVVQSPRYKIIEKKQPVAFWCNPISGHNTLYWYLQNLGQGPELLIRYENEEAVDDSQLPKDRFSAERLKGVDSTLKIQPAELGDSAVYLCASSPSGQGRDSPLHFGNGTRLTVT.

The table lists this clone with a count of one. The chain links TRBV5-4 to TRBJ2-1; TRBD2 matches at 14 bases. Germline lookup yields CDR1 SGHNT and CDR2 YYREEE (reference sequence). The trim removed 0 bases at V and 2 bases at J, leaving 4 bases unmatched. The CDR3 spans 18 residues. The DNA of the CDR3 is TGTGCCAGCAGCTTGGGGGGACTAGCGGGAGCCGCCTACAATGAGCAGTTCTTC. Amino acid sequence: CASSLGGLAGAAYNEQFF.

This chain joins TRBV2 and TRBJ2-7; 13 nucleotides line up with TRBD2. The CDR3 loop spans 14 amino acids. V shed 5 bases and J 5 bases; nucleotides not matched to a gene: 3. The germline CDR1 and CDR2 sequences are SNHLY and FYNNEI. CDR3 sequence: CASSPGLAGNEQYF. CDR3 coding DNA: TGTGCCAGCAGTCCGGGACTAGCGGGAAACGAGCAGTACTTC. The whole variable domain, filled in from reference TRBV2 and TRBJ2-7, reads EPEVTQTPSHQVTQMGQEVILRCVPISNHLYFYWYRQILGQKVEFLVSFYNNEISEKSEIFDDQFSVERPDGSNFTLKIRSTKLEDSAMYFCASSPGLAGNEQYFGPGTRLTVT.

This chain links TRBV7-9 with TRBJ2-7, with D perhaps TRBD2 (5 bases). The CDR3 contains 15 residues. Trimming removed 2 bases at V and 3 bases at J, with 14 bases between. CDR1 and CDR2 (germline): SEHNR, FQNEAQ (reference sequence). CDR3 DNA sequence: TGTGCCAGCAGCTTAACGGCGGGCAGGTACTACGAGCAGTACTTC. It specifies CASSLTAGRYYEQYF.

The chain employs TRBV6-1 and TRBJ1-5; 8 positions agree with TRBD1. The V segment lost 7 bases and the J segment 7 bases; nucleotides outside the gene matches: 9. There are 14 residues in the CDR3. The germline V gene has CDR1 MNHNS and CDR2 SASEGT. The CDR3: CASTWDRWKQPQHF. CDR3 in DNA: TGTGCCAGCACGTGGGACAGGTGGAAACAGCCCCAGCATTTT.

The chain combines TRBV7-9 with TRBJ1-4, with no clear D. Trimming stripped 0 bases from V and 3 bases from J, with 11 bases between. The CDR3 has 16 amino acids. Germline CDR1 and CDR2: SEHNR and FQNEAQ (reference sequence). The CDR3 reads CASSLADLRANEKLFF. CDR3 nucleotide sequence: TGTGCCAGCAGCTTAGCCGATCTTCGCGCTAATGAAAAACTGTTTTTT.

The chain joins TRBV19 to TRBJ2-1; 7 bases align to TRBD1. Germline V gene data show CDR1 as LNHDA and CDR2 as SQIVND (reference sequence). After removal of 4 bases from V and 5 bases from J, the junction contained 2 bases not matched to a gene. The CDR3 covers 13 residues. The CDR3 coding sequence is TGTGCCAGTAGTAGCGGACAGGACAATGAGCAGTTCTTC. Encoded protein: CASSSGQDNEQFF.

This clone was recorded only once. This chain joins TRBV29-1 and TRBJ2-2; TRBD2 matches 8 bases. Germline values: CDR1 SQVTM, CDR2 ANQGSEA. The CDR3 consists of 15 residues. Trimming at V came to 7 bases and at J to 3 bases, leaving 10 bases not matched to a gene. DNA of the CDR3: TGCAGCGCCGGGCATATAGCGGGACACACCGGGGAGCTGTTTTTT. It is translated as CSAGHIAGHTGELFF.

This clone has only one observation. CDR3 sequence reads: CASSLLRSEGEQYF. DNA for the CDR3: TGCGCCAGCAGCTTGTTGCGGTCAGAGGGCGAGCAGTACTTC. The genes are TRBV5-1 and TRBJ2-7, with a weak D call TRBD2 (5 bases). The CDR3 runs 14 residues. V was trimmed by 1 base and J by 6 bases, leaving 14 bases between them. Germline values: CDR1 SGHRS, CDR2 YFSETQ.

This chain links TRBV28 with TRBJ2-7; TRBD1 agrees at 7 bases. Germline CDR1 and CDR2: MDHEN and SYDVKM. This CDR3 comprises 15 residues. Unmatched junction bases numbered 9, after V lost 3 bases and J lost 4 bases. The CDR3 sequence is CASSFDRGPSYEQYF. The CDR3 coding sequence is TGTGCCAGCAGTTTTGATAGGGGGCCGTCGTACGAGCAGTACTTC. The complete variable domain, with remaining parts taken from reference TRBV28 and TRBJ2-7, reads DVKVTQSSRYLVKRTGEKVFLECVQDMDHENMFWYRQDPGLGLRLIYFSYDVKMKEKGDIPEGYSVSREKKERFSLILESASTNQTSMYLCASSFDRGPSYEQYFGPGTRLTVT.

The chain is built from TRBV11-2 and TRBJ2-3; D gene ambiguous. V gave up 5 bases and J gave up 8 bases, with 17 bases separating them. Germline V gives CDR1 SGHAT, CDR2 FQNNGV. The CDR3 is 14 amino acids. The CDR3 region has the DNA TGTGCCAGCAGCCCAGGCCCTGCCCTTGGTACGCAGTATTTT. The encoded protein is CASSPGPALGTQYF.

This chain uses TRBV29-1 with TRBJ1-1, with 11 bases lining up with TRBD1. Germline V lookup: CDR1 SQVTM, CDR2 ANQGSEA. The CDR3 spans 12 residues. CDR3 DNA: TGCAGTGGGGGACAGGGGGGCACTGAAGCTTTCTTT. Its translation is CSGGQGGTEAFF.

V is TRBV28 and J is TRBJ1-3, with a possible D match to TRBD1 (5 bases). Trimming left V 6 bases short and J 2 bases short, with 14 bases between. The CDR3 extends over 15 amino acids. Germline assignment: CDR1 MDHEN and CDR2 SYDVKM. CDR3: CASSLPEGAGNTIYF. The CDR3 region has the DNA TGTGCCAGCAGCCTCCCCGAAGGGGCTGGAAACACCATATATTTT.

The rearrangement joins TRBV27 to TRBJ1-2; D may be TRBD1 (6 bases). The CDR3 runs to 15 residues. Germline V gives CDR1 MNHEY, CDR2 SMNVEV (reference sequence). V shed 2 bases and J shed 3 bases, with 13 bases lying between them. The CDR3 is CASSLDSRGYYGYTF. The CDR3 nucleotides are TGTGCCAGCAGTTTAGATTCCAGGGGTTACTATGGCTACACCTTC.

This clone has a single count. The chain employs TRBV4-1 and TRBJ1-1; D remains ambiguous. The germline V and J ends were trimmed by 0 bases and 0 bases, with 8 bases remaining between them. The CDR3 extends over 15 amino acids. The germline CDR1 and CDR2 sequences are MGHRA and YSYEKL. The CDR3 here is CASSQERAMNTEAFF. Written as DNA, the CDR3 is TGCGCCAGCAGCCAAGAGAGGGCCATGAACACTGAAGCTTTCTTT.